This note documents a single T cell receptor beta chain sequence. The sample belongs to a study of T cells after yellow fever vaccination. The CDR3 is made up of 18 amino acids. Germline-derived CDR1 and CDR2 are SGDLS and YYNGEE. V gave up 0 bases and J gave up 0 bases, with 16 bases separating them. The study made its TCR cDNA through 5'RACE template switching. That step introduced a universal primer site along with UMIs. One entry per CDR3 protein, called by TCRdb with MiXCR from the 5' RACE reads. The table lists roughly 140,000 distinct CDR3 sequences, more than 6% of them singletons. J is TRBJ1-3 and V is TRBV9; D might be TRBD1 (5 bases). The TCR originated in a man aged 30 to 39 who received the YFV17D yellow fever vaccine. The sample here was CD4+ T cells sorted from PBMCs, taken 5 days after the yellow fever booster vaccination. The CDR3 region has the DNA TGTGCCAGCAGCGTAGAGGGTAGGGACCCGAGCTCTGGAAACACCATATATTTT. Residues: CASSVEGRDPSSGNTIYF.